This T cell receptor beta chain was recovered during a study of T cell responses to AZD1222 COVID-19 vaccine (dated by TCRdb to the early 2020s). Regarding the research as a whole: TCR sequencing covered fewer than 250 trial participants: 200 to 220 given two doses of AZD1222 and about 26 given two doses of MenACWY control vaccine. Trial participants were enrolled by age into 18-55, 56-69 and 70-plus year subgroups, with about 150, 28 and 57 TCR-sequenced participants respectively. Beyond this particular receptor, the publication reports: No day 14 peak-response samples were available, so repertoires were characterized only after the peak T cell response. Epitopes outside the regions mutated in the B.1.351 and B.1.1.7 variants were reportedly recognized by nearly half of the unique spike-specific TCRs. Participants were mostly white British, with more females than males. The authors suggested clonal diversity may have been underestimated. Only six AZD1222 recipients were SARS-CoV-2 seropositive at baseline, limiting conclusions about previously exposed vaccinees. Vaccine-associated CD4 TCRs spanned the whole spike protein, with dominant responses in regions 160-218 and 743-854. After two AZD1222 doses, both the breadth and the depth of spike-specific TCRs were significantly higher than at day 0 and than in MenACWY recipients. In the small 56-69-year group, the increase in depth fell short of significance, most likely because of low power.

This clone was counted once. The antigen it recognizes is unknown. Base qualities are not at hand, and no much larger clone is one base apart. The CDR3 regions of human TCRbeta chains were analyzed by immunosequencing. In the paper's pipeline: TCRs in the repertoires were matched against a reference library of SARS-CoV-2-specific TCRs that had been generated with the MIRA antigen-specificity platform. Breadth was defined as the fraction of unique TCRs that were SARS-CoV-2-associated. Depth was defined as the fraction of total T cells that were SARS-CoV-2-associated. Using the MIRA data, each spike-specific TCR was assigned both to the spike region to which the TCR was reactive and to a CD4 or CD8 class. Log10-transformed breadth and depth values were compared by one-way ANOVA with Sidak's multiple comparisons tests. Sourced from immuneACCESS, this table was stored by TCRdb with only in-frame sequences that have V and J called. A share of the clones is absent; for the studies checked, an unresolved V gene accounts for under half, and the remainder has no known explanation. V and J calls and clone size follow that table, whereas D and trimming were derived from the DNA. The sample records around 110,000 clones, 87% of which are singletons. The ten largest clones capture 4.5% to 6% of the sample.

V loses 0 bases, J loses 4 bases, and the germline ends lie 13 bases apart. The cysteine opens and the phenylalanine closes a CDR3 of 16 amino acids. The entry retains the CDR3 DNA only, 48 bases that are in frame from base 1. As encoded in the germline V gene, CDR1 is SGHRS while CDR2 is YFSETQ. The time point label here, explained by the study, means: about 28 days (+/-7) after the second vaccine dose. Because spike-specific TCR depth and breadth did not differ between the two schedules, AZD1222 recipients who got a second dose at roughly 4 weeks were pooled with those who got a second dose at roughly 12 weeks. The vaccinee samples were drawn from two UK trials, COV001 and COV002, one of which was a single-blind randomized controlled phase 2/3 trial testing AZD1222 (ChAdOx1 nCoV-19) in healthy adults. For TCRbeta chain sequencing, PBMC samples were collected from trial participants at day 0 and at day 28 after the second dose.

The sequence was obtained from an adult who received the AZD1222 COVID-19 vaccine. Material: peripheral blood, obtained 28 days after the second AZD1222 dose. The chain employs TRBV5-1 and TRBJ1-4, with the D segment identity uncertain. The DNA sequence follows: TGCGCCAGCAGCTTGGGGTCCGCAGAGATTAATGAAAAACTGTTTTTT. Its protein reads: CASSLGSAEINEKLFF.